This T cell receptor beta chain was recovered during a study of blood T cell repertoires in COVID-19. TCRdb's table, derived via immunoSEQ multiplex PCR, lists solely in-frame clones and lacks some. The sample lists around 300,000 clones, 90% occurring once. Germline lookup yields CDR1 LNHDA and CDR2 SQIVND (reference sequence). The CDR3 contains 17 residues. J lost 4 bases, V lost 5 bases, and 8 bases had no gene match. This sequence joins TRBV19 and TRBJ2-6, with 10 bases that match TRBD1. This sequence originates from a woman aged 18-30 years with acute COVID-19. The sequenced material came from PBMCs or T cells enriched from blood (not recorded which). The CDR3 loop is CASSSGQGVAGANVLTF. The CDR3 DNA reads as TGTGCCAGTAGTTCAGGACAGGGGGTTGCGGGGGCCAACGTCCTGACTTTC.